This TCR beta chain was documented in a study of T cells expressing NK-cell markers. Template switching by 5'RACE with UMIs generated the TCR beta cDNA. TCRdb reworked the 5' RACE reads into one entry per CDR3 protein, no DNA. Listed are about 540,000 distinct CDR3 sequences; 3% to 4.5% falls within the top ten. The CDR3 runs 15 residues. Germline loops: CDR1 MNHEY, CDR2 SVGEGT. The J gene is TRBJ2-5, the V gene TRBV6-2 or TRBV6-3; TCRdb's D gene call, TRBD1, goes unchecked for lack of DNA. Sequencing was carried out using blood T cells: a sorted CD56 or NKG2C T cell subset, CD4+ or CD8+ T cells, or bulk PBMC T cells (not recorded which). This receptor was identified in a man between 18 and 29 years old in good health. The CDR3 reads CASSYVPGSAETQYF.